This record concerns one TCR beta chain sequence. TCRdb called the 5' RACE reads again in MiXCR, with one record for every CDR3 protein. The sample lists roughly 50,000 distinct CDR3 sequences, roughly a sixth occurring once. The receptor was derived from a female donor with breast cancer. Sequenced input: naive CD4+ T cells sorted from blood. Noted subset: naive CD4+ T cells, CD4+CD45RA+CD25-.

This CDR3 is CASRPRDLYEQYF. The CDR3 DNA reads as TGTGCCAGCAGACCCAGGGATCTGTACGAGCAGTACTTC. This chain links TRBV6-2 or TRBV6-3 with TRBJ2-7; D might be TRBD1 (5 bases). Trimming removed 6 bases at V and 4 bases at J, with 13 bases between. This CDR3 is built from 13 residues. CDR1 is MNHEY and CDR2 is SVGEGT in the germline V gene.